The present entry profiles one TCR beta chain with its context. Its antigen is unknown. The CDR3 runs 13 residues. Between the trimmed V and J ends, which lost 5 bases and 7 bases, there was a span of 14 bases. This sample stems from a study of T-cell memory formation after mild COVID-19. General observations from the study: Second-wave clones peaking on day 37 lacked confirmed SARS-CoV-2 specificity. The appearance of some responding clones in pre-infection memory suggested that cross-reactive memory joined. Whereas later expanders leaned CD4+, clones contracting day 15 to 85 showed a balanced CD4/CD8 makeup.

After 5'RACE with constant-segment primers, TCR alpha and TCR beta cDNA libraries carrying sample barcodes and UMIs were obtained. One entry per CDR3 protein results from TCRdb running MiXCR on the 5' RACE reads. The repertoire holds roughly 250,000 distinct CDR3 sequences, with about a sixth as singletons. The source of this sequence is a man aged 18-30 years who had mild COVID-19 (a few samples of this study predate the infection). Cell type and time point are not known. Sequencing was done on a sample of PBMCs or a T cell subset sorted from them (not recorded which). The chain combines TRBV12-3 or TRBV12-4 with TRBJ1-1; D uncertain. The DNA of the CDR3 is TGTGCCAGCAGTCGTCGGGTAACCCATGAAGCTTTCTTT. Amino acids: CASSRRVTHEAFF.